The present T cell receptor (beta chain) was sequenced within a study of cytomegalovirus exposure and HLA in healthy donors. General study results and limits: Listed as cytomegalovirus-associated were 150 to 200 TCR beta chains. There were reportedly fewer N-insertions in an Asian-associated ancestry cluster than the roughly 670-donor mean, in a later analysis.

In germline, CDR1 is SGHNT, CDR2 YENEEA. The CDR3 extends over 16 amino acids. V lost 1 base to trimming and J lost 4 bases; unmatched junction nucleotides: 7. Comment on this clone: The antigen is unknown.

The study ran its PCR with 60 Vbeta and 13 Jbeta primers. In the authors' workflow: It was a later analysis that counted 75 million to 90 million unique TCR beta chains, of which roughly 10 million were shared. Measured with immunoSEQ multiplex PCR; TCRdb has only the in-frame clones, and not every one. V, J and clone size were drawn from that table, and D and trimming were deduced from the DNA. The profile covers 200,000 to 250,000 clones, with 80% to 85% appearing a single time and 2.5% to 3.5% taken by the ten largest. V gene TRBV11-3 combines with J gene TRBJ2-1, with TRBD2 identical over 7 bases. The specimen was PBMCs. The sequence was collected from a woman aged 40 to 49 in good health and CMV-seronegative. The CDR3, as DNA: TGTGCCAGCAGCTTAGCTGTGGGGGGGGGTTACAATGAGCAGTTCTTC. Translated, it gives CASSLAVGGGYNEQFF.